This TCR beta chain was identified in a study of shared clonotypes between healthy human individuals. For the study at large: In total, the donors were a couple of women and a few men aged 18 to 49. For every donor, three CD4 naive, three CD4 memory, two CD8 naive and one CD8 memory plates were used.

The germline V gene has CDR1 MNHNY and CDR2 SVGAGI (reference sequence). The CDR3 consists of 13 residues. V shed 6 bases and J shed 3 bases, with 12 bases lying between them. Selected positively for CCR7 and CD45RO-negative, naive CD8 cells excluded terminally differentiated effector memory CD45RA+ cells. Method: immunoSEQ multiplex PCR; TCRdb's copy keeps in-frame clones and lacks some. The data contain about 2 million clones, over 85% of them singletons. The sequenced sample was naive CD8+ T cells sorted from blood. This chain uses TRBV6-6 with TRBJ2-7; perhaps TRBD1 as D (6 bases). The TCR comes from a man between 18 and 29 years old in good health. The CDR3 nucleotides are TGTGCCAGCAGGGAAGAGACAGGCTACGAGCAGTACTTC. Its translation is CASREETGYEQYF.